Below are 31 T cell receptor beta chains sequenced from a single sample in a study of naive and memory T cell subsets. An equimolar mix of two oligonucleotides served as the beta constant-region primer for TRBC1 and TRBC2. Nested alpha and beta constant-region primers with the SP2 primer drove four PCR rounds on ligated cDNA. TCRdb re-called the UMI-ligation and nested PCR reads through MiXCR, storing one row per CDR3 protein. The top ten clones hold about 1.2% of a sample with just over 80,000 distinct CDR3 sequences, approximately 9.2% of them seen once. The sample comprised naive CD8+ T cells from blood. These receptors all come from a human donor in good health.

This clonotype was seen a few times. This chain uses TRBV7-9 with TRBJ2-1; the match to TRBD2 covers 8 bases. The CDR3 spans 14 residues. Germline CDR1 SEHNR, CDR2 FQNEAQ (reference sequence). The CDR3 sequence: CATRVAGGEDEQFF. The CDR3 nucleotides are TGTGCAACTAGAGTGGCGGGAGGCGAGGATGAGCAGTTCTTC.

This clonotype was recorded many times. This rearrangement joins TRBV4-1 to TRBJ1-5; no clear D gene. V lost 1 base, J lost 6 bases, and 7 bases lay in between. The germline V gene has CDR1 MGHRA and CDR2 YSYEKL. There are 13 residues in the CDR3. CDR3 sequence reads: CASSQVLGQPQHF. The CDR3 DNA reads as TGCGCCAGCAGCCAAGTTTTGGGTCAGCCCCAGCATTTT.

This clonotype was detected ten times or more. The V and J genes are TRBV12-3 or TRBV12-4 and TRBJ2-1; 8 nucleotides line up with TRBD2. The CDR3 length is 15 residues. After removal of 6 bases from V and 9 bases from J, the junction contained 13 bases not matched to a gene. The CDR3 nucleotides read TGTGCCAGCAGCCTACCCATGACTAGCGTACCTGAGCAGTTCTTC. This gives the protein CASSLPMTSVPEQFF.

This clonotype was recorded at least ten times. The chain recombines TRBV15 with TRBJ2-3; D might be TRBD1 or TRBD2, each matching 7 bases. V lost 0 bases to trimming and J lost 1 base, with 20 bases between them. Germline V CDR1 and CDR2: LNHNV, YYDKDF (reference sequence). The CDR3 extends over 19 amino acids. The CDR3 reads CATSRESPDREGRTDTQYF. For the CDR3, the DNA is TGTGCCACCAGCAGAGAATCACCCGACAGGGAGGGGCGCACAGATACGCAGTATTTT.

CDR3 loop: CSARATDTQYF. The CDR3, as DNA: TGCAGTGCTAGAGCGACAGATACGCAGTATTTT. The chain couples TRBV20-1 to TRBJ2-3; unclear D gene. Trimming left V 1 base short and J 3 bases short, with 2 bases between. The length of the CDR3 is 11 residues. In germline, CDR1 is DFQATT, CDR2 SNEGSKA (reference sequence).

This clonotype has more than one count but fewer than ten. This CDR3 is CSARDMEAGNQPQHF. The CDR3 region has the DNA TGCAGTGCTAGAGATATGGAGGCCGGCAATCAGCCCCAGCATTTT. The chain couples TRBV20-1 to TRBJ1-5, with no clear D. The CDR3 sequence is 15 residues long. With 0 bases removed from V and 2 bases from J, the gap between germline ends came to 11 bases. CDR1 and CDR2 (germline): DFQATT, SNEGSKA (reference sequence).

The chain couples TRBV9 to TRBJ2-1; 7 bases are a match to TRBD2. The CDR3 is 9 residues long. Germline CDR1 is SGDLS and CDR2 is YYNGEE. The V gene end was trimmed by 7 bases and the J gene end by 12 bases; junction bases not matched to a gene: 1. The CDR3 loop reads CASGGGQFF. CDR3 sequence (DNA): TGTGCCAGCGGGGGGGGGCAGTTCTTC. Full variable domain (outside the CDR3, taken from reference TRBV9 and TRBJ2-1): DSGVTQTPKHLITATGQRVTLRCSPRSGDLSVYWYQQSLDQGLQFLIQYYNGEERAKGNILERFSAQQFPDLHSELNLSSLELGDSALYFCASGGGQFFGPGTRLTVL.

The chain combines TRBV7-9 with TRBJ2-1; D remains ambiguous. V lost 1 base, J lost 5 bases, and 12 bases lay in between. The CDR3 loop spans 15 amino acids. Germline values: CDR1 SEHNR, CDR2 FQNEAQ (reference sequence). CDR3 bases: TGTGCCAGCAGCTTAGGGTTTACAATTAACAATGAGCAGTTCTTC. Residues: CASSLGFTINNEQFF.

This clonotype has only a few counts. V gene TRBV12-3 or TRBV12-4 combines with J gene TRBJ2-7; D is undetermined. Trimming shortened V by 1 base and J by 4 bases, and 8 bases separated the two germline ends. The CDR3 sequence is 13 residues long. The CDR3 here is CASSLGQVYEQYF. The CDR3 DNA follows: TGTGCCAGCAGTTTAGGGCAGGTTTACGAGCAGTACTTC.

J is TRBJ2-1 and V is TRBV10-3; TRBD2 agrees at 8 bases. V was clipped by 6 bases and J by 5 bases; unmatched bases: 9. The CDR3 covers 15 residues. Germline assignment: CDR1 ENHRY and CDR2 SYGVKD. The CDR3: CAISQGAGVNNEQFF. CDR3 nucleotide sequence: TGTGCCATCAGCCAGGGAGCGGGAGTCAACAATGAGCAGTTCTTC.

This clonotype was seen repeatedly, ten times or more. In DNA form, the CDR3 reads TGTGCCAGCAGCCAGCGGGAGTGGTACGAGCAGTACTTC. This gives the protein CASSQREWYEQYF. The chain has TRBV14 and TRBJ2-7; 7 bases align to TRBD2. CDR3 length equals 13 residues. With 3 bases clipped from V and 4 bases from J, the junction kept 3 bases outside the gene matches. Germline CDR1 reads SGHDN; CDR2 reads FVKESK.

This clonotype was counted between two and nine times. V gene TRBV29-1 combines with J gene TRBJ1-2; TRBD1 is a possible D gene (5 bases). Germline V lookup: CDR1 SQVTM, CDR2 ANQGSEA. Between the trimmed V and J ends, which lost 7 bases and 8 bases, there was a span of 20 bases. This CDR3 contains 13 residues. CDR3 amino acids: CSGGRVEARGYTF. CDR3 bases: TGCAGCGGTGGCAGGGTGGAAGCCCGAGGCTACACCTTC.

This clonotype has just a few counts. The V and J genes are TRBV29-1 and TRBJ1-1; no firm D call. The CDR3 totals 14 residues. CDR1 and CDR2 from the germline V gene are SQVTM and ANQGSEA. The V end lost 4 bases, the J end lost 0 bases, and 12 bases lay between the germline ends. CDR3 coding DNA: TGCAGCGTTGGTCAGCTACAGTTGAACACTGAAGCTTTCTTT. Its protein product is CSVGQLQLNTEAFF.

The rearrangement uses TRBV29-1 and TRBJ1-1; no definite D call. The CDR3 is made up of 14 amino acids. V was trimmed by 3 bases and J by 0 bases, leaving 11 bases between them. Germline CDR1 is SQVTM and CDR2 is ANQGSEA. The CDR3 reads CSVDDGYMNTEAFF. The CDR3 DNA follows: TGCAGCGTTGATGACGGCTACATGAACACTGAAGCTTTCTTT.

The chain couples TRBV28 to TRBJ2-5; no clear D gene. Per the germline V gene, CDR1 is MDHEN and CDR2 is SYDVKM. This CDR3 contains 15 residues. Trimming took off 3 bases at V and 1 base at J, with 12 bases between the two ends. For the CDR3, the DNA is TGTGCCAGCAGTTTTGGTTTGGCAGCCCAAGAGACCCAGTACTTC. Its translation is CASSFGLAAQETQYF.

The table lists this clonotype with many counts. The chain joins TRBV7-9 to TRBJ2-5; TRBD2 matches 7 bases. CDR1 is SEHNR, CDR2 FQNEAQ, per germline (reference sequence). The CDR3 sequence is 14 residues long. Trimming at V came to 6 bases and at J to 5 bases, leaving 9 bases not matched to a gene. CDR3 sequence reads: CASRSGASRETQYF. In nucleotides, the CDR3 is TGTGCCAGCAGGAGCGGGGCCTCCCGGGAGACCCAGTACTTC.

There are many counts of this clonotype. CDR3 sequence reads: CASSLFGSTDTQYF. DNA of the CDR3: TGTGCCAGCAGTTTATTCGGGAGCACAGATACGCAGTATTTT. The J gene is TRBJ2-3, the V gene TRBV12-3 or TRBV12-4; D remains unclear. CDR3 length: 14 amino acids. Trimming pared 2 bases from V and 0 bases from J, leaving 6 bases between.

The chain's CDR3 is CASSPWDGLNTEAFF. The DNA for the CDR3 is TGCGCCAGCAGCCCATGGGACGGACTAAACACTGAAGCTTTCTTT. The gene calls are TRBV5-1 and TRBJ1-1; a weak D match, TRBD1 (5 bases). V lost 4 bases to trimming and J lost 2 bases, with 15 bases between them. Germline V gene data show CDR1 as SGHRS and CDR2 as YFSETQ. The CDR3 is 15 amino acids.

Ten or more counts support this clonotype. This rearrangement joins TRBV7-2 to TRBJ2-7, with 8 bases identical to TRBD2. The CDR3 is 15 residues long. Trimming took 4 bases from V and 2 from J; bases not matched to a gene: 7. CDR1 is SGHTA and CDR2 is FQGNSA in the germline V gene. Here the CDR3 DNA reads TGTGCCAGCAGCTCCCACGGAGCGGGAGCCTACGAGCAGTACTTC. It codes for CASSSHGAGAYEQYF.

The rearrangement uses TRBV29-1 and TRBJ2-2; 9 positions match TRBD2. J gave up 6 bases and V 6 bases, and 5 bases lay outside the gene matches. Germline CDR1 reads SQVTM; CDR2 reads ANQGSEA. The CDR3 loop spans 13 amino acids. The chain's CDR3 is CSVTREGPGELFF. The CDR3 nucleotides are TGCAGCGTCACGCGGGAGGGCCCCGGGGAGCTGTTTTTT.

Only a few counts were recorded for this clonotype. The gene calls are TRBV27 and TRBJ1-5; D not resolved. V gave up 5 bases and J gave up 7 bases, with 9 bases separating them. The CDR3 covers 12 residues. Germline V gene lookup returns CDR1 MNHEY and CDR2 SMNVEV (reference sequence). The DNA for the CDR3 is TGTGCCAGCAGTGCCCACCGGCAGCCCCAGCATTTT. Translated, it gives CASSAHRQPQHF.

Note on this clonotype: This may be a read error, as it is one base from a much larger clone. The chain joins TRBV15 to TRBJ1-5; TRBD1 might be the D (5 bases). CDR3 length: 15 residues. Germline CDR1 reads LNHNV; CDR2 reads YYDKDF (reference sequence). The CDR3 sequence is CAISREAGTSQPQHF. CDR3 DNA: TGTGCCATCAGCAGAGAGGCAGGGACTAGTCAGCCCCAGCATTTT.

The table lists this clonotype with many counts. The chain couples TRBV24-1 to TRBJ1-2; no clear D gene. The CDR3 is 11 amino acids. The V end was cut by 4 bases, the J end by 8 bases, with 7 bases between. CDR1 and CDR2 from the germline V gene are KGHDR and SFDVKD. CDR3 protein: CATSDSGGYTF. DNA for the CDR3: TGTGCCACCAGTGACTCGGGGGGCTACACCTTC.

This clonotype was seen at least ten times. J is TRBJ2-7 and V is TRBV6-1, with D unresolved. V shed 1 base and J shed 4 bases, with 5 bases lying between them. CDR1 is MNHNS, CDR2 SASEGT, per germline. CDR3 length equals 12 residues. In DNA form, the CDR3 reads TGTGCCAGCAGTGAAGGTGTTTACGAGCAGTACTTC. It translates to CASSEGVYEQYF.

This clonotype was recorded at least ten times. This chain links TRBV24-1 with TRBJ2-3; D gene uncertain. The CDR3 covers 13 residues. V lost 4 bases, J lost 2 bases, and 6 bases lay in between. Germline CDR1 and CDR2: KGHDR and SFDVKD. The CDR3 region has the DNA TGTGCCACCAGTGAACGAACCACAGATACGCAGTATTTT. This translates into CATSERTTDTQYF.

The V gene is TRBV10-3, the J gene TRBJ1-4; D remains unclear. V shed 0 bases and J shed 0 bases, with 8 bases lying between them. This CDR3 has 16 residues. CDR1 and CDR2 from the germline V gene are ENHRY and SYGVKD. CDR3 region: CAISESRDATNEKLFF. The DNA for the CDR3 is TGTGCCATCAGTGAGTCTAGGGATGCAACTAATGAAAAACTGTTTTTT.

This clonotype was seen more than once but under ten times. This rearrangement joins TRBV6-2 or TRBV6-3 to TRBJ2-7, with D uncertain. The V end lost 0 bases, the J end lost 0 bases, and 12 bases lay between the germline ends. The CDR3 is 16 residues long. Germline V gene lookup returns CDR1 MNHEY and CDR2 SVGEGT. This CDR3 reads CASSYSVKDISYEQYF. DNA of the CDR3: TGTGCCAGCAGTTACTCAGTCAAAGACATCTCCTACGAGCAGTACTTC.

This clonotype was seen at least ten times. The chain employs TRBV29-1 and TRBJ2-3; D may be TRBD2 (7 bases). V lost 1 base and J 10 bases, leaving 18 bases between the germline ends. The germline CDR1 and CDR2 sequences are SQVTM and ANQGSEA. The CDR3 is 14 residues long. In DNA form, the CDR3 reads TGCAGCGTTGAAGGTCTAGACGGGGGGCTCTCGCAGTATTTT. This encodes CSVEGLDGGLSQYF.

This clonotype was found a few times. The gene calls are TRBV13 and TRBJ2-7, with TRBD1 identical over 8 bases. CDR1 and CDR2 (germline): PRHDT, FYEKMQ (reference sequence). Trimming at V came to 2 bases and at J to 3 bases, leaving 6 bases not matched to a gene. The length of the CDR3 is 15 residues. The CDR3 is CASSLRQGINYEQYF. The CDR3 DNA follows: TGTGCCAGCAGCTTAAGACAGGGGATTAACTACGAGCAGTACTTC.

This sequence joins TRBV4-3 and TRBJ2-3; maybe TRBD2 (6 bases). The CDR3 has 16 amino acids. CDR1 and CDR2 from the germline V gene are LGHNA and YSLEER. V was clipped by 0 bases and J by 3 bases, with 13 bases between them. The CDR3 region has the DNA TGCGCCAGCAGCCAAGAGCGACTAGAGCCGACAGATACGCAGTATTTT. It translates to CASSQERLEPTDTQYF.

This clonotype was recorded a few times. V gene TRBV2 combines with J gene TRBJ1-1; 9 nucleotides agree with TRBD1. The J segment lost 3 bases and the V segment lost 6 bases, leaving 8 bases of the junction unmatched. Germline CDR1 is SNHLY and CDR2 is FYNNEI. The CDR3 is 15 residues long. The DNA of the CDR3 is TGTGCCAGCAGGACACAGGGGGCTGGGGACACTGAAGCTTTCTTT. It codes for CASRTQGAGDTEAFF. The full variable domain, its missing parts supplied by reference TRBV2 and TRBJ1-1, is EPEVTQTPSHQVTQMGQEVILRCVPISNHLYFYWYRQILGQKVEFLVSFYNNEISEKSEIFDDQFSVERPDGSNFTLKIRSTKLEDSAMYFCASRTQGAGDTEAFFGQGTRLTVV.